Below are 30 T cell receptor beta chains sequenced from a single sample in a study of blood T cell repertoires in COVID-19. Some clones are missing from TCRdb's copy, which holds only in-frame ones; the method was immunoSEQ multiplex PCR. The repertoire includes roughly 190,000 clones, 84% of them detected once, and roughly 4.6% sits in the top ten. Sequencing used peripheral blood. These receptors came from a woman aged 70 to 79 with active or convalescent COVID-19.

The chain recombines TRBV5-1 with TRBJ1-2, with no clear D. Germline V lookup: CDR1 SGHRS, CDR2 YFSETQ. The CDR3 contains 16 residues. The V gene lost 0 bases and the J gene lost 0 bases, with 12 bases spanning the gap. This CDR3 is CASSLEVGSANYGYTF. In nucleotides, the CDR3 is TGCGCCAGCAGCTTGGAGGTTGGCAGCGCTAACTATGGCTACACCTTC.

This clone appeared a single time. V usage is TRBV29-1 and J usage is TRBJ2-1, with TRBD2 matching over 7 bases. Germline V gene lookup returns CDR1 SQVTM and CDR2 ANQGSEA. This CDR3 has 14 amino acids. V lost 6 bases to trimming and J lost 5 bases; unmatched junction nucleotides: 10. Written as DNA, the CDR3 is TGCAGCGTCTACACGGGAGGCCGGGACAATGAGCAGTTCTTC. Amino acids: CSVYTGGRDNEQFF.

The rearrangement joins TRBV29-1 to TRBJ1-1, with 7 bases that match TRBD1. This CDR3 is 12 amino acids long. The junction had 13 bases not matched to a gene; V was cut back by 7 bases and J by 11 bases. Germline V gives CDR1 SQVTM, CDR2 ANQGSEA. Here the CDR3 DNA reads TGCAGCGCCGCCGCGGGACAGCGGCCGGCTTTCTTT. Amino acids: CSAAAGQRPAFF.

V gene TRBV10-3 combines with J gene TRBJ1-2; TRBD1 is a possible D gene (5 bases). Trimming left V 10 bases short and J 0 bases short, with 15 bases between. Germline CDR1 and CDR2: ENHRY and SYGVKD. The CDR3 is 14 amino acids. The CDR3 loop reads CATSTGGTNYGYTF. The CDR3 DNA is TGTGCCACCTCTACAGGCGGTACTAACTATGGCTACACCTTC.

This chain links TRBV27 with TRBJ2-3; 12 positions match TRBD2. V shed 6 bases and J 5 bases; nucleotides not matched to a gene: 6. The CDR3 is 15 residues long. Germline loops: CDR1 MNHEY, CDR2 SMNVEV (reference sequence). The CDR3 nucleotides are TGTGCCAGCAGGTGGACTAGCGGGATTGGAGATACGCAGTATTTT. This sequence encodes CASRWTSGIGDTQYF.

The V and J genes are TRBV10-3 and TRBJ1-2; TRBD1 might be the D (5 bases). V lost 4 bases and J lost 6, with 18 bases in between. The CDR3 extends over 15 amino acids. Germline CDR1 ENHRY, CDR2 SYGVKD. The CDR3 sequence: CAISGVSQAGNGYTF. The CDR3 bases are TGTGCCATCAGTGGAGTATCACAGGCGGGAAATGGCTACACCTTC.

The genes are TRBV21-1 and TRBJ2-1; the table gives TRBD2 as D, unverified against the DNA. TRBV21-1 is a pseudogene segment. CDR3 length equals 19 residues. CDR3 DNA sequence: TGTGCCAGCAGCAAAGAACCCGGACTAGTGCGAGTACGATCAGACCCGCAGTTCTTC. It codes for CASSKEPGLVRVRSDPQFF.

J is TRBJ2-1 and V is TRBV28; TRBD2 is a possible D gene (8 bases). V was clipped by 6 bases and J by 3 bases, with 27 bases between them. Per germline, CDR1 MDHEN and CDR2 SYDVKM. The CDR3 contains 19 residues. The CDR3 loop reads CASRQGVVASGSLYNEQFF. CDR3 in DNA: TGTGCCAGCAGGCAGGGGGTAGTGGCTAGCGGGTCTCTCTACAATGAGCAGTTCTTC.

V is TRBV12-3 or TRBV12-4 and J is TRBJ1-1, with D maybe TRBD1 (6 bases). This CDR3 has 12 amino acids. Trimming removed 8 bases at V and 6 bases at J, with 13 bases between. The CDR3 protein is CASGPGDAEAFF. The CDR3, as DNA: TGTGCCAGCGGACCAGGGGACGCTGAAGCTTTCTTT.

The chain couples TRBV4-1 to TRBJ2-1, with 10 bases aligning to TRBD2. Germline V CDR1 and CDR2: MGHRA, YSYEKL. The J segment lost 8 bases and the V segment lost 1 base, leaving 20 bases of the junction unmatched. This CDR3 region has 20 residues. The CDR3: CASSQGLGGLAGVSGYEQFF. The CDR3 DNA is TGCGCCAGCAGCCAAGGACTTGGGGGGCTAGCGGGAGTTTCCGGTTATGAGCAGTTCTTC.

J is TRBJ1-2 and V is TRBV7-3; D may be TRBD1 (5 bases). In germline, CDR1 is SGHTA, CDR2 FQGTGA. The CDR3 spans 16 residues. V was trimmed by 0 bases and J by 8 bases, leaving 19 bases between them. CDR3 sequence: CASSLTPLDTLRGYTF. CDR3 nucleotide sequence: TGTGCCAGCAGCTTAACGCCCTTGGACACCCTGCGGGGCTACACCTTC.

This clone was seen more than once but under ten times. V and J are TRBV18 and TRBJ2-1; 7 bases map to TRBD2. After removal of 3 bases from V and 7 bases from J, the junction contained 15 bases not matched to a gene. The germline CDR1 and CDR2 sequences are KGHSH and LQKENI. The CDR3 covers 17 residues. CDR3 region: CASSPTMGGANGNEQFF. CDR3 coding DNA: TGTGCCAGCTCACCCACGATGGGAGGGGCAAATGGTAATGAGCAGTTCTTC.

The genes are TRBV5-1 and TRBJ2-3; D unresolved. Germline values: CDR1 SGHRS, CDR2 YFSETQ. V was pared by 1 base and J by 2 bases, with 8 bases between. The CDR3 sequence is 14 residues long. CDR3 loop: CASSLISHTDTQYF. The CDR3 DNA is TGCGCCAGCAGCTTGATTAGTCACACAGATACGCAGTATTTT.

Here the CDR3 DNA reads TGCGCCAGCAAAAAGCTCCCGACAGGGGGCGCATCATTTGAAGCTTTCTTT. Translated, it gives CASKKLPTGGASFEAFF. The V call is TRBV4-1, the J call TRBJ1-1; 10 bases agree with TRBD1. Per germline, CDR1 MGHRA and CDR2 YSYEKL. V gave up 7 bases and J gave up 7 bases; unmatched junction bases: 18. The length of the CDR3 is 17 residues.

The gene calls are TRBV7-6 and TRBJ1-2, with D unclear. The CDR3 loop spans 12 amino acids. Germline CDR1 SGHVS, CDR2 FNYEAQ. Trimming took 9 bases from V and 6 from J, leaving 14 bases between them. The CDR3 spells CASSMILDGYTF. The CDR3 DNA reads TGTGCCAGTTCTATGATACTTGATGGCTACACCTTC.

V is TRBV12-5 and J is TRBJ2-2; 8 nucleotides agree with TRBD1. CDR1 and CDR2 from the germline V gene are LGHNT and FRNRAP. This CDR3 is built from 15 residues. Germline trimming cut 5 bases from V and 5 bases from J; bases unmatched to any gene: 7. CDR3 region: CASGVGQGLTGELFF. DNA of the CDR3: TGTGCTAGTGGTGTTGGACAGGGATTGACCGGGGAGCTGTTTTTT.

The rearrangement links TRBV6-5 to TRBJ2-1; TRBD2 is a possible D gene (6 bases). V lost 6 bases and J lost 8, with 17 bases in between. Germline-derived CDR1 and CDR2 are MNHEY and SVGAGI. The CDR3 runs to 14 residues. The CDR3 nucleotides are TGTGCCAGCAGACGCCGACTAGGCGCAGATGAGCAGTTCTTC. Its protein product is CASRRRLGADEQFF.

This clone has a single count. The chain links TRBV4-1 to TRBJ2-7; D is possibly TRBD2 (6 bases). Germline CDR1 and CDR2: MGHRA and YSYEKL. The CDR3 has 13 amino acids. Between the trimmed V and J ends, which lost 0 bases and 6 bases, there was a span of 9 bases. The DNA of the CDR3 is TGCGCCAGCAGCCAAGACCCCGGGGGCGAGCAGTACTTC. Encoded protein: CASSQDPGGEQYF.

This chain uses TRBV3-1 (or the pseudogene TRBV3-2) with TRBJ1-3; no clear D gene. V lost 3 bases and J lost 4, with 4 bases in between. This CDR3 region has 12 residues. The germline gives CDR1 LGHDT, CDR2 YNNKEL (reference sequence). CDR3: CASSQGGNTIYF. CDR3 nucleotides: TGTGCCAGCAGCCAGGGCGGAAACACCATATATTTT.

The chain links TRBV25-1 to TRBJ1-1, with 11 nucleotides matching TRBD1. This CDR3 has 12 residues. Germline V CDR1 and CDR2: MGHDK, SYGVNS. V shed 6 bases, J shed 10 bases, and the junction held 4 bases outside the gene matches. The CDR3 DNA is TGTGCCAGCAGGGACAGGGGGCGTGCAGCTTTCTTT. It codes for CASRDRGRAAFF.

V usage is TRBV9 and J usage is TRBJ2-7, with 8 bases lining up with TRBD2. The CDR3 length is 14 residues. Germline lookup yields CDR1 SGDLS and CDR2 YYNGEE. Unmatched junction bases numbered 6, after V lost 3 bases and J lost 4 bases. The CDR3 protein is CASSASSGFYEQYF. The CDR3 DNA sequence: TGTGCCAGCAGCGCATCTAGCGGGTTTTACGAGCAGTACTTC. The complete variable domain, with remaining parts taken from reference TRBV9 and TRBJ2-7, reads DSGVTQTPKHLITATGQRVTLRCSPRSGDLSVYWYQQSLDQGLQFLIQYYNGEERAKGNILERFSAQQFPDLHSELNLSSLELGDSALYFCASSASSGFYEQYFGPGTRLTVT.

The chain carries TRBV7-9 and TRBJ2-1, with 10 bases lining up with TRBD1. With 1 base clipped from V and 9 bases from J, the junction kept 6 bases outside the gene matches. The CDR3 extends over 15 amino acids. CDR1 is SEHNR and CDR2 is FQNEAQ in the germline V gene (reference sequence). CDR3 protein: CASSLVGQGLSEQFF. In DNA form, the CDR3 reads TGTGCCAGCAGCTTAGTGGGACAGGGGCTAAGTGAGCAGTTCTTC.

The V and J genes are TRBV5-4 and TRBJ2-1, with D maybe TRBD2 (6 bases). The germline gives CDR1 SGHNT, CDR2 YYREEE (reference sequence). With 1 base removed from V and 1 base from J, the gap between germline ends came to 9 bases. The CDR3 runs 15 residues. The CDR3 loop is CASSLPGGSYNEQFF. The CDR3 nucleotides are TGTGCCAGCAGCTTGCCCGGGGGTTCCTACAATGAGCAGTTCTTC.

This chain uses TRBV7-2 with TRBJ2-7, with a weak D call TRBD1 (6 bases). This CDR3 is 14 amino acids long. From germline, CDR1 is SGHTA and CDR2 FQGNSA. V shed 2 bases and J shed 2 bases, with 10 bases lying between them. CDR3 sequence (DNA): TGTGCCAGCAGCTTACAGGGGTCCGCCTACGAGCAGTACTTC. It yields the protein CASSLQGSAYEQYF.

The chain joins TRBV24-1 to TRBJ2-7; 8 bases agree with TRBD1. CDR3 length: 16 residues. The germline CDR1 and CDR2 sequences are KGHDR and SFDVKD. V was pared by 5 bases and J by 3 bases, with 11 bases of the junction left unmatched. The CDR3 is CATSALGQGGDYEQYF. The CDR3, as DNA: TGTGCCACCAGTGCCTTAGGACAGGGTGGCGACTACGAGCAGTACTTC.

The rearrangement uses TRBV28 and TRBJ1-1; no reliable D call. Germline assignment: CDR1 MDHEN and CDR2 SYDVKM. The CDR3 covers 15 residues. V was cut by 1 base and J by 0 bases, with 9 bases left in between. The chain's CDR3 is CASSLYRSLNTEAFF. The CDR3 coding sequence is TGTGCCAGCAGTTTATATCGGAGCCTGAACACTGAAGCTTTCTTT.

The CDR3 protein is CASSYGVGVTAEAFF. CDR3 sequence (DNA): TGTGCCAGCAGTTACGGTGTAGGGGTGACTGCTGAAGCTTTCTTT. The rearrangement links TRBV6-5 to TRBJ1-1, with TRBD1 as a possible D gene (5 bases). This CDR3 has 15 amino acids. V lost 2 bases, J lost 6 bases, and 16 bases lay in between. Looked up from germline, CDR1 is MNHEY and CDR2 is SVGAGI.

This chain connects TRBV6-5 to TRBJ1-6, with TRBD1 matching over 7 bases. The germline gives CDR1 MNHEY, CDR2 SVGAGI. This CDR3 is 13 amino acids long. Trimming cost V 6 bases and J 7 bases; bases outside gene matches: 3. The CDR3 reads CASSLTGNSPLHF. In nucleotides, the CDR3 is TGTGCCAGCAGCCTGACAGGGAATTCACCCCTCCACTTT.

The chain employs TRBV15 and TRBJ2-6; D uncertain. There are 13 residues in the CDR3. Per germline, CDR1 LNHNV and CDR2 YYDKDF (reference sequence). The V end lost 8 bases, the J end lost 2 bases, and 7 bases lay between the germline ends. The CDR3 region has the DNA TGTGCCACCGCTCCTACTGGGGCCAACGTCCTGACTTTC. Protein product: CATAPTGANVLTF.

This chain uses TRBV2 with TRBJ2-7, with 12 bases identical to TRBD1. The CDR3 consists of 15 residues. Unmatched junction bases numbered 4, after V lost 0 bases and J lost 7 bases. Per the germline V gene, CDR1 is SNHLY and CDR2 is FYNNEI. The CDR3 protein is CASSEAGTGGWEQYF. The CDR3, as DNA: TGTGCCAGCAGTGAAGCTGGGACAGGGGGCTGGGAGCAGTACTTC.